This T cell receptor beta chain was sequenced during a study of shared clonotypes between healthy human individuals. Broader study findings: Clonotype sharing across several donors was observed for about 4.8% of naive CD4 clonotypes.

This clone has more than one count but fewer than ten. The antigen remains undetermined. The data were produced by immunoSEQ multiplex PCR, yet TCRdb's version contains in-frame clones alone and is incomplete. The repertoire holds almost 700,000 clones, with about 92% as singletons. In the naive CD8 group, cells lacked CD45RO and were positively selected for CCR7, so terminally differentiated effector memory CD45RA+ cells were left out. The sequencing sample was made of naive CD8+ T cells sorted from blood. The receptor was isolated from a man aged 30 to 45 in good health.

The CDR3 spells CSVGLATSSYNEQFF. The CDR3 DNA sequence: TGCAGCGTGGGACTAGCGACCAGCTCCTACAATGAGCAGTTCTTC. The chain uses TRBV29-1 and TRBJ2-1; TRBD2 matches at 10 bases. This CDR3 has 15 residues. The V segment lost 6 bases and the J segment 0 bases; nucleotides outside the gene matches: 5. Germline V gene data show CDR1 as SQVTM and CDR2 as ANQGSEA.